Shown below are 27 T cell receptor beta chains from a single sample sequenced in a study of chemoradiotherapy in HPV16-positive cancers. Here immunoSEQ multiplex PCR was the method, and the copy in TCRdb shows in-frame clones only, minus some. The sample has about 4,300 clones, around 75% seen once. This sample was taken from a patient who underwent chemoradiotherapy. The receptors here all came from a human donor with HPV-associated anogenital cancer.

J is TRBJ2-7 and V is TRBV19, with 9 bases identical to TRBD1. Germline V gene sequence: CDR1 LNHDA, CDR2 SQIVND (reference sequence). Trimming took 3 bases from V and 6 from J; bases not matched to a gene: 6. CDR3 length: 14 residues. The CDR3 loop reads CASSITGGESEQYF. For the CDR3, the DNA is TGTGCCAGTAGTATTACAGGGGGCGAGAGCGAGCAGTACTTC.

This clone was detected only once. The chain carries TRBV5-1 and TRBJ2-7, with D possibly matching TRBD2 (6 bases). CDR1 and CDR2 from the germline V gene are SGHRS and YFSETQ. This CDR3 spans 14 amino acids. V was clipped by 1 base and J by 4 bases, with 12 bases between them. The CDR3 bases are TGCGCCAGCAGCTTGTTTCAGGGAGGATACGAGCAGTACTTC. Translated, it gives CASSLFQGGYEQYF.

The chain combines TRBV28 with TRBJ2-7; 8 nucleotides match TRBD1. The V gene end was trimmed by 5 bases and the J gene end by 7 bases; junction bases not matched to a gene: 4. CDR1 is MDHEN, CDR2 SYDVKM, per germline. The CDR3 spans 12 residues. The CDR3 loop reads CASSRTGREQYF. CDR3 sequence (DNA): TGTGCCAGCAGTCGGACAGGGCGGGAGCAGTACTTC.

The CDR3 nucleotides are TGTGCCAGCAGTGAAGGTCTAGCGGAGCCACTCGGGGAGCTGTTTTTT. Translation gives CASSEGLAEPLGELFF. This chain links TRBV2 with TRBJ2-2, with 7 nucleotides matching TRBD2. The CDR3 consists of 16 residues. The V gene end was trimmed by 1 base and the J gene end by 7 bases; junction bases not matched to a gene: 9. Germline V gene sequence: CDR1 SNHLY, CDR2 FYNNEI.

The genes are TRBV5-1 and TRBJ2-3; 10 nucleotides align to TRBD2. The CDR3 covers 18 residues. V dropped 0 bases and J dropped 5; count of bases not matched to a gene: 12. The germline V gene has CDR1 SGHRS and CDR2 YFSETQ. In nucleotides, the CDR3 is TGCGCCAGCAGCTTGGATTTTATAGCGGGGGGCCAGGGAGATACGCAGTATTTT. Translation gives CASSLDFIAGGQGDTQYF.

CDR3 loop: CASSEEGGGGYTQYF. The CDR3 DNA reads TGTGCCAGCAGTGAAGAAGGGGGCGGGGGCTATACGCAGTATTTT. The chain joins TRBV2 to TRBJ2-3; perhaps D is TRBD1 or TRBD2 (7 bases each). The V gene's germline CDR1 is SNHLY and CDR2 FYNNEI. This CDR3 is 15 amino acids long. The V end lost 1 base, the J end lost 7 bases, and 15 bases lay between the germline ends. The whole variable domain, remainder taken from reference TRBV2 and TRBJ2-3, is EPEVTQTPSHQVTQMGQEVILRCVPISNHLYFYWYRQILGQKVEFLVSFYNNEISEKSEIFDDQFSVERPDGSNFTLKIRSTKLEDSAMYFCASSEEGGGGYTQYFGPGTRLTVL.

This clone was seen a few times. This rearrangement joins TRBV9 to TRBJ1-2; TRBD1 is a possible D gene (6 bases). The length of the CDR3 is 16 residues. V lost 1 base and J 7 bases, leaving 20 bases between the germline ends. Germline CDR1 reads SGDLS; CDR2 reads YYNGEE. Here the CDR3 DNA reads TGTGCCAGCAGCGTAAGGTTGATTGGGGGGCACCTTGGCTACACCTTC. Translated, it gives CASSVRLIGGHLGYTF.

The chain combines TRBV6-1 with TRBJ2-7; tentatively, D is TRBD1 (6 bases). Trimming stripped 3 bases from V and 3 bases from J, with 15 bases between. The CDR3 consists of 15 residues. Germline V lookup: CDR1 MNHNS, CDR2 SASEGT. In DNA, the CDR3 is TGTGCCAGCAGTGACAGGGGCAGGGAATTCTACGAGCAGTACTTC. Translated, it gives CASSDRGREFYEQYF.

The J gene is TRBJ1-5, the V gene TRBV2; TRBD1 matches 8 bases. CDR1 is SNHLY, CDR2 FYNNEI, per germline. The CDR3 sequence is 15 residues long. V trimming: 6 bases; J trimming: 4 bases; junction bases outside the gene matches: 8. The CDR3 loop is CASRAQGAANQPQHF. For the CDR3, the DNA is TGTGCCAGCAGGGCCCAGGGGGCGGCGAATCAGCCCCAGCATTTT.

The V gene is TRBV9, the J gene TRBJ2-1; 8 bases match TRBD1. Looked up from germline, CDR1 is SGDLS and CDR2 is YYNGEE. This CDR3 spans 16 amino acids. Trimming took 0 bases from V and 7 from J; bases not matched to a gene: 9. CDR3 coding DNA: TGTGCCAGCAGCGTAGGTGCAGGGGGCGGCCAAAATGAGCAGTTCTTC. Protein sequence: CASSVGAGGGQNEQFF. Together with reference TRBV9 and TRBJ2-1, the CDR3 gives the full variable domain: DSGVTQTPKHLITATGQRVTLRCSPRSGDLSVYWYQQSLDQGLQFLIQYYNGEERAKGNILERFSAQQFPDLHSELNLSSLELGDSALYFCASSVGAGGGQNEQFFGPGTRLTVL.

This clone has a single count. The rearrangement joins TRBV7-3 to TRBJ2-1; D may be TRBD2 (5 bases). The germline gives CDR1 SGHTA, CDR2 FQGTGA. The V end lost 5 bases, the J end lost 3 bases, and 14 bases lay between the germline ends. This CDR3 spans 15 amino acids. CDR3 protein: CASSPRGMLYNEQFF. The CDR3 nucleotides read TGTGCCAGCAGCCCCCGGGGAATGCTCTACAATGAGCAGTTCTTC. Full variable domain (rest looked up from reference TRBV7-3 and TRBJ2-1): GAGVSQTPSNKVTEKGKYVELRCDPISGHTALYWYRQSLGQGPEFLIYFQGTGAADDSGLPNDRFFAVRPEGSVSTLKIQRTERGDSAVYLCASSPRGMLYNEQFFGPGTRLTVL.

The J gene is TRBJ1-4, the V gene TRBV6-5, with 7 bases identical to TRBD1. There are 13 residues in the CDR3. V lost 0 bases and J lost 11; bases outside the gene matches: 3. Germline V gene sequence: CDR1 MNHEY, CDR2 SVGAGI. The CDR3 DNA reads as TGTGCCAGCAGTTACTCATCAGGGGGGAAACTGTTTTTT. It is translated as CASSYSSGGKLFF.

This clone is labeled as large. The rearrangement uses TRBV28 and TRBJ1-6; D is unresolved. CDR3 length: 13 amino acids. With 3 bases removed from V and 10 bases from J, the gap between germline ends came to 10 bases. Germline assignment: CDR1 MDHEN and CDR2 SYDVKM. The CDR3 is CASSLRYSSPLHF. In DNA, the CDR3 is TGTGCCAGCAGTTTGAGGTATAGCTCACCCCTCCACTTT.

The chain employs TRBV28 and TRBJ1-1; D not resolved. The CDR3 has 16 amino acids. The germline V gene encodes CDR1 MDHEN and CDR2 SYDVKM. V was pared by 5 bases and J by 1 base, with 17 bases between. Here the CDR3 reads CASSPSQRRGNTEAFF. In nucleotides, the CDR3 is TGTGCCAGCAGTCCCTCCCAAAGGCGGGGGAACACTGAAGCTTTCTTT.

This clone has more than one count but fewer than ten. The CDR3 loop is CSAHNTRKQFF. The CDR3 DNA follows: TGCAGCGCGCACAACACAAGGAAGCAGTTCTTC. The genes are TRBV29-1 and TRBJ2-1; D gene ambiguous. The CDR3 has 11 amino acids. V gave up 7 bases and J gave up 11 bases, with 15 bases separating them. Germline loops: CDR1 SQVTM, CDR2 ANQGSEA.

The chain is built from TRBV5-1 and TRBJ2-2; D is undetermined. Trimming removed 0 bases at V and 3 bases at J, with 3 bases between. The CDR3 runs to 13 residues. From germline, CDR1 is SGHRS and CDR2 YFSETQ. CDR3 in amino acids: CASSLEHTGELFF. Written as DNA, the CDR3 is TGCGCCAGCAGCTTGGAGCACACCGGGGAGCTGTTTTTT.

The rearrangement links TRBV5-6 to TRBJ1-3, with D uncertain. From germline, CDR1 is SGHDT and CDR2 YYEEEE. This CDR3 spans 18 amino acids. Trimming removed 0 bases from V and 2 bases from J, with 18 bases in between. The CDR3 DNA reads TGTGCCAGCAGCTTGGAGGTCAGCCTGTTCAAACCTGGAAACACCATATATTTT. This codes for CASSLEVSLFKPGNTIYF. The full variable domain, with the rest looked up from reference TRBV5-6 and TRBJ1-3, is DAGVTQSPTHLIKTRGQQVTLRCSPKSGHDTVSWYQQALGQGPQFIFQYYEEEERQRGNFPDRFSGHQFPNYSSELNVNALLLGDSALYLCASSLEVSLFKPGNTIYFGEGSWLTVV.

This clone has only one observation. This sequence joins TRBV7-9 and TRBJ1-3; D is unclear. The V end lost 0 bases, the J end lost 3 bases, and 0 bases lay between the germline ends. Germline CDR1 is SEHNR and CDR2 is FQNEAQ (reference sequence). CDR3 length: 12 residues. The CDR3 region has the DNA TGTGCCAGCAGCTTAGCTGGAAACACCATATATTTT. Amino acid sequence: CASSLAGNTIYF.

The count of this clone is one. The gene calls are TRBV21-1 and TRBJ1-1. TRBV21-1 is classified as a pseudogene. This CDR3 spans 16 amino acids. CDR3 residues: CASSKFSGDLNTEAFF. CDR3 nucleotides: TGTGCCAGCAGCAAATTCTCTGGGGACCTGAACACTGAAGCTTTCTTT.

The chain joins TRBV9 to TRBJ1-4; D not resolved. The germline gives CDR1 SGDLS, CDR2 YYNGEE. V shed 3 bases and J shed 4 bases, with 13 bases lying between them. This CDR3 is 15 amino acids long. The CDR3 protein is CASSGEEQINEKLFF. CDR3 bases: TGTGCCAGCAGCGGAGAGGAACAGATTAATGAAAAACTGTTTTTT.

This clone was counted once. The chain combines TRBV19 with TRBJ2-1; 13 bases are shared with TRBD2. Germline V gene lookup returns CDR1 LNHDA and CDR2 SQIVND (reference sequence). This CDR3 region has 17 residues. After removal of 3 bases from V and 10 bases from J, the junction contained 12 bases not matched to a gene. CDR3 coding DNA: TGTGCCAGTAGTATGGGACTAGCGGGGTGGTCCCACGGGGAGCAGTTCTTC. Its translation: CASSMGLAGWSHGEQFF.

The V and J genes are TRBV5-1 and TRBJ2-5, with D hard to call. The germline V gene encodes CDR1 SGHRS and CDR2 YFSETQ. V was pared by 2 bases and J by 0 bases, with 2 bases between. The CDR3 has 12 residues. The CDR3 loop reads CASSFDQETQYF. CDR3 nucleotide sequence: TGCGCCAGCAGCTTTGACCAAGAGACCCAGTACTTC.

V is TRBV7-2 and J is TRBJ2-5; D is unclear. Trimming shortened V by 0 bases and J by 5 bases, and 7 bases separated the two germline ends. The germline gives CDR1 SGHTA, CDR2 FQGNSA. The CDR3 runs 13 residues. The CDR3 nucleotides are TGTGCCAGCAGCTTAGCCGCTGACGAGACCCAGTACTTC. It yields the protein CASSLAADETQYF.

V is TRBV14 and J is TRBJ2-3; D not certain. Between the trimmed V and J ends, which lost 6 bases and 0 bases, there was a span of 7 bases. CDR1 is SGHDN, CDR2 FVKESK, per germline. This CDR3 comprises 13 residues. The CDR3 nucleotides read TGTGCCAGCAGTCATCCTAGCACAGATACGCAGTATTTT. Translating it yields CASSHPSTDTQYF.

V usage is TRBV27 and J usage is TRBJ2-7, with D perhaps matching TRBD1 (7 bases). Germline V gene data show CDR1 as MNHEY and CDR2 as SMNVEV (reference sequence). With 0 bases removed from V and 4 bases from J, the gap between germline ends came to 13 bases. CDR3 length: 15 residues. The CDR3 DNA follows: TGTGCCAGCAGTTTATCGGCGGGACAGACATACGAGCAGTACTTC. This translates into CASSLSAGQTYEQYF.

This clone was observed a few times. The gene calls are TRBV15 and TRBJ1-1; no firm D call. The CDR3 runs 14 residues. V lost 0 bases and J lost 5, with 10 bases in between. Germline V CDR1 and CDR2: LNHNV, YYDKDF (reference sequence). The CDR3 here is CATSRDIRSTEAFF. The CDR3 DNA reads as TGTGCCACCAGCAGAGATATTCGGAGTACTGAAGCTTTCTTT.

This chain connects TRBV2 to TRBJ2-1; 7 bases are a match to TRBD2. The CDR3 runs to 16 residues. The trim removed 3 bases at V and 4 bases at J, leaving 9 bases unmatched. Germline CDR1 is SNHLY and CDR2 is FYNNEI. CDR3 nucleotide sequence: TGTGCCAGCAGTGACAAGCGGGGAACTCTTTACAATGAGCAGTTCTTC. Its translation is CASSDKRGTLYNEQFF.